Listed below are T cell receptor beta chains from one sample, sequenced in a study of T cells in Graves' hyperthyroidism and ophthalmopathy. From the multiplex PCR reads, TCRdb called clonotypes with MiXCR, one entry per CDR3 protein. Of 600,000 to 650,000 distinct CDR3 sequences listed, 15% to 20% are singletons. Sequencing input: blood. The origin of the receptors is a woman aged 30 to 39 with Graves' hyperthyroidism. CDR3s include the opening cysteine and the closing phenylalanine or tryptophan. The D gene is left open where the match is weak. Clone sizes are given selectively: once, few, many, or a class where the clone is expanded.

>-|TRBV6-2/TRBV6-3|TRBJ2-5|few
TGTGCCAGCAGTTACTTGGGACCCAAGCAAGAGACCCAGTACTTC
CASSYLGPKQETQYF
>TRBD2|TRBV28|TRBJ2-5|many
TGTGCCAGCAGATCGCCGGGACTAGCTGTTGAGACCCAGTACTTC
CASRSPGLAVETQYF
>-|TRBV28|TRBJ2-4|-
TGTGCCAGCAGTCCCCCGGGAAGGGAAAACATTCAGTACTTC
CASSPPGRENIQYF
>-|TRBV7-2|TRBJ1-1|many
TGTGCCAGCAGGGCCGAAGGAAGGAGCGCTGAAGCTTTCTTT
CASRAEGRSAEAFF
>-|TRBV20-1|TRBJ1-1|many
TGCAGTGCTAGGCCTATTACAGGGTCCGACACTGAAGCTTTCTTT
CSARPITGSDTEAFF
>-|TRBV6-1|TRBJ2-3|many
TGTGCCAGCACCAAGACAGATACGCAGTATTTT
CASTKTDTQYF
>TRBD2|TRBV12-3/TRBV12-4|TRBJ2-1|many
TGTGCCAGCACCTCGGGACTAGCGGGCCACAATGAGCAGTTCTTC
CASTSGLAGHNEQFF
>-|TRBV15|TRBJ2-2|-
TGTGCCACCAGCAGGGACACCGCGAACACCGGGGAGCTGTTTTTT
CATSRDTANTGELFF
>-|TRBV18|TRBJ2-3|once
TGTGCCAGCAGCAACAGGGGGGGTACGCAGTATTTT
CASSNRGGTQYF
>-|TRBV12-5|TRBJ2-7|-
TGTGCTAGTGGATTACTTCCTCTTCGGTACCTGAACGAGCAGTACTTC
CASGLLPLRYLNEQYF
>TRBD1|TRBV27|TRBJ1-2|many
TGTGCCAGCAGCCCTCCGGGACAGGGAGGAGGCTACACCTTC
CASSPPGQGGGYTF
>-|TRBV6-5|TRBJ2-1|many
TGTGCCAGCGAGTTAGGGTGGACTGAGCAGTTCTTC
CASELGWTEQFF
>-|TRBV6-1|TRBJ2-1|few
TGTGCCAGCAGCCGCTCGGGACTTTCTTTCGGGGAGCAGTTCTTC
CASSRSGLSFGEQFF
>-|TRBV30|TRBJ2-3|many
TGTGCCTGGAGTCCGGCGGGCACAGATACGCAGTATTTT
CAWSPAGTDTQYF
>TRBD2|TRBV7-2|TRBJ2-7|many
TGTGCCAGCAGCCTAGACGGGACTAGCGGGAGAAGGGACGAGCAGTACTTC
CASSLDGTSGRRDEQYF
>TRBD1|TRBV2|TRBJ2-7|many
TGTGCCAGCAGTTCGCCCGAGGACAGGAACTGGGGGCAGTACTTC
CASSSPEDRNWGQYF
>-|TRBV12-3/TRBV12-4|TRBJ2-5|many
TGTGCCAGCAGTTTCAATCTGGGGGCAGAGACCCAGTACTTC
CASSFNLGAETQYF
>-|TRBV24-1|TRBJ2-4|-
TGTGCCACCAGTGATCGGGGCCGGGGTAGGAACATTCAGTACTTC
CATSDRGRGRNIQYF
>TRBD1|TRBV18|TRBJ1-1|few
TGTGCCAGCTCACGATCGCAGGGGGCAGACACTGAAGCTTTCTTT
CASSRSQGADTEAFF
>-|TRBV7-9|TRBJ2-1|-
TGTGCCAGCAGCCCTCTGTCTGGGTCCAATGAGCAGTTCTTC
CASSPLSGSNEQFF
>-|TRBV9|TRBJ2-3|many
TGTGCCAGCAGTGTATCAGGGAGCACAGATACGCAGTATTTT
CASSVSGSTDTQYF
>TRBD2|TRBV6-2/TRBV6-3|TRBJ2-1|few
TGTGCCAGCAGTTACCGCACTAGCGGCTACAATGAGCAGTTCTTC
CASSYRTSGYNEQFF
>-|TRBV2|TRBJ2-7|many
TGTGCCAGCAGTGGGTCAGGGAACGAGCAGTACTTC
CASSGSGNEQYF
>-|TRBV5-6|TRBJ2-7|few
TGTGCCAGCAGCCTAACTACCAGTTACTACGAGCAGTACTTC
CASSLTTSYYEQYF
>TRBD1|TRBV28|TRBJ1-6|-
TGTGCCAGCAGTCCCTCAACAGGGGGCGGCTCACCCCTCCACTTT
CASSPSTGGGSPLHF
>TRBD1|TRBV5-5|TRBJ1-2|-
TGTGCCAGCAGCTTTTTCCTGGGACAGGGAGGCTATGGCTACACCTTC
CASSFFLGQGGYGYTF
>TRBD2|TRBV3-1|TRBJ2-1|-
TGTGCCAGCAGCCAAGAGACTAGCGGGAGGGCCCCCCATGAGCAGTTCTTC
CASSQETSGRAPHEQFF
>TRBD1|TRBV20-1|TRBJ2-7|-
TGCAGTGCTACCGGGACAGGGCTCCCCTACGAGCAGTACTTC
CSATGTGLPYEQYF
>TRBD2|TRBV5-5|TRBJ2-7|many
TGTGCCAGCAGTACAGCGGGGGGGACCTACGAGCAGTACTTC
CASSTAGGTYEQYF
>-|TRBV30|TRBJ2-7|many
TGTGCCTGGAGTGACGGCCCCTACGAGCAGTACTTC
CAWSDGPYEQYF
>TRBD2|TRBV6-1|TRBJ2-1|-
TGTGCCAGCACCTCGGGGGGGGGCCTTGAGCAGTTCTTC
CASTSGGGLEQFF
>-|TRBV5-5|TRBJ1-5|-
TGTGCCAGCAGCCACTCGCCCCGTGGGGGGAGCAATCAGCCCCAGCATTTT
CASSHSPRGGSNQPQHF
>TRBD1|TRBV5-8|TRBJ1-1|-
TGTGCCAGCGGCGAGATACAGGGGAGGGCTGAAGCTTTCTTT
CASGEIQGRAEAFF
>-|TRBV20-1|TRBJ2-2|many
TGCAGTGCTAGGGTCAGTTTGGGAGGCACCGGGGAGCTGTTTTTT
CSARVSLGGTGELFF
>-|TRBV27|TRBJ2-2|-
TGTGCCAGCAGGGGAACAAAGGAAACCGGGGAGCTGTTTTTT
CASRGTKETGELFF
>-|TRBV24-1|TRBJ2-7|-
TGTGCCACCAGTGATTCCAGTTCATACGAGCAGTACTTC
CATSDSSSYEQYF
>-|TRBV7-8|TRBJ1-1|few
TGTGCCAGCAGCTTATGGACAGACACTGAAGCTTTCTTT
CASSLWTDTEAFF
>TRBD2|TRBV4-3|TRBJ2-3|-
TGCGCCAGCAGCCGGGAGGGGAATACGCAGTATTTT
CASSREGNTQYF
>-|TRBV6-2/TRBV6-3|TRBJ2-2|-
TGTGCCAGCAGTTACTCGATGGCAGGGGACACCGGGGAGCTGTTTTTT
CASSYSMAGDTGELFF
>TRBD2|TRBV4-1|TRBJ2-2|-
TGCGCCAGCAGCCCGGTCGGACTAGCGCAATTCACCGGGGAGCTGTTTTTT
CASSPVGLAQFTGELFF
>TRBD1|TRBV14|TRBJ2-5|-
TGTGCCAGTGGACAGGGGGTGACCCAGTACTTC
CASGQGVTQYF
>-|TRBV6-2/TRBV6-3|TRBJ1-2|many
TGTGCCAGCAGTTACGGGGACCTTGGAAGCTATGGCTACACCTTC
CASSYGDLGSYGYTF
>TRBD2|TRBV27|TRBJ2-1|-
TGTGCCAGCAGTTTCTCACCGTATAGCGGGAGTCCCAATGAGCAGTTCTTC
CASSFSPYSGSPNEQFF
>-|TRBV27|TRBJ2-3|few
TGTGCCAGCAGCGGCCTTATTAGCGGCCCTGACACAGATACGCAGTATTTT
CASSGLISGPDTDTQYF
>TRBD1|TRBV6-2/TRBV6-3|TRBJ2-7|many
TGTGCCAGCACTCCGATGGGACAGGCCGCATACGAGCAGTACTTC
CASTPMGQAAYEQYF
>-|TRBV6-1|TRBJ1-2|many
TGTGCCGCAGGGCGCGGCTATGGCTACACCTTC
CAAGRGYGYTF
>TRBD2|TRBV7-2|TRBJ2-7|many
TGTGCCAGCAGCTTAGGTTCCCTAGCGGGGCTCGAGCAGTACTTC
CASSLGSLAGLEQYF
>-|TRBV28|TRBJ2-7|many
TGTGCCAGCAGTTCACCTAGGGAAACGGGCTCCTACGAGCAGTACTTC
CASSSPRETGSYEQYF
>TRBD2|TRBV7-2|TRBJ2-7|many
TGTGCCGGCAGCTTAGTCACTAGCGGGTACGAGCAGTACTTC
CAGSLVTSGYEQYF
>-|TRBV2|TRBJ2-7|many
TGTGCCAGCAGTGAAGATTTAGCTTCCTACGAGCAGTACTTC
CASSEDLASYEQYF
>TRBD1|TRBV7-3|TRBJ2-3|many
TGTGCCAGCAGCTTAAATACAGGGGGCGCGGGGGATACGCAGTATTTT
CASSLNTGGAGDTQYF
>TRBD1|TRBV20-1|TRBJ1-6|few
TGCAGTGCCTACGACAGGGGATATATATTGGGTTCACCCCTCCACTTT
CSAYDRGYILGSPLHF
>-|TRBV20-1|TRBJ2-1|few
TGCAGTGCTAGACCCCGCAGGGGCGCCTACAATGAGCAGTTCTTC
CSARPRRGAYNEQFF
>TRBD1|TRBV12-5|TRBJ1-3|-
TGTGCTAGTGGTCCCGGGACAGGGTGGGGAAACACCATATATTTT
CASGPGTGWGNTIYF
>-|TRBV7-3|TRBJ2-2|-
TGTGCCAGCAGCTTAATTGATGACTTCGGGGAGCTGTTTTTT
CASSLIDDFGELFF
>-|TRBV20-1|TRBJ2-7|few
TGCAGTGCTGCTCTAAAGTACGAGCAGTACTTC
CSAALKYEQYF
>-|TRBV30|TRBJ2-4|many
TGTGCCTGGAGTGTGGGGGCGAGGGACATTCAGTACTTC
CAWSVGARDIQYF